Detailed here is one T cell receptor (beta chain). Germline lookup yields CDR1 GTSNPN and CDR2 SVGIG (reference sequence). This CDR3 spans 11 amino acids. The J segment lost 11 bases and the V segment lost 2 bases, leaving 6 bases of the junction unmatched. The data belong to a study of blood T cell repertoires in COVID-19. For the study at large: The United States, Italy and Spain provided the acute and convalescent COVID-19 samples. T cells, B-cell-depleted T cells, or PBMCs provided the cDNA or gDNA that served as material.

Authors' analysis steps: Reference gene primer amplification in the assay estimated nucleated cell counts. Clones were sequenced by immunoSEQ multiplex PCR, and TCRdb holds only the in-frame ones, with some missing. The V and J calls and clone size were taken over from that table, and D and trimming were inferred from the DNA. This sample has about 200,000 clones, with 80% found just once. The sequenced sample was PBMCs or T cells enriched from blood (not recorded which). V is TRBV30 and J is TRBJ2-7; TRBD1 matches at 7 bases. This receptor was taken from a woman aged 40 to 50 with acute COVID-19. The CDR3 loop is CAWSPGQTKYF. In DNA form, the CDR3 reads TGTGCCTGGAGTCCGGGACAGACTAAGTACTTC.